One and the same sample provided the 5 T cell receptor beta chains below, sequenced in a study of blood T cell repertoires in COVID-19. The repertoire was sequenced with immunoSEQ multiplex PCR; TCRdb's copy has only in-frame clones and lacks some. The sample records hundreds of thousands of clones, 87% being singletons. The sequencing sample was made of peripheral blood. The source of these receptors is a woman in her thirties or forties who had recovered from COVID-19.

This chain links TRBV5-1 with TRBJ2-2; D may be TRBD1 (5 bases). The CDR3 contains 14 residues. The germline CDR1 and CDR2 sequences are SGHRS and YFSETQ. Trimming took off 2 bases at V and 4 bases at J, with 9 bases between the two ends. The CDR3 loop is CASSFDSSTGELFF. As DNA, the CDR3 is TGCGCCAGCAGCTTCGACAGTAGCACCGGGGAGCTGTTTTTT.

This clone was counted only a few times. The chain combines TRBV5-1 with TRBJ1-3; D not resolved. Germline V lookup: CDR1 SGHRS, CDR2 YFSETQ. V was trimmed by 2 bases and J by 3 bases, leaving 18 bases between them. The CDR3 runs 17 residues. CDR3 loop: CASSLIPTRRGGNTIYF. DNA of the CDR3: TGCGCCAGCAGCTTAATCCCTACTCGCCGCGGTGGAAACACCATATATTTT.

V and J are TRBV6-2 or TRBV6-3 and TRBJ1-2, with D possibly matching TRBD1 (6 bases). CDR1 MNHEY and CDR2 SVGEGT come from the germline V gene. The CDR3 is 15 amino acids. The V and J ends lost 2 bases and 1 base respectively, with 11 bases between them. The CDR3 loop is CASSYGDRINYGYTF. The CDR3 DNA reads as TGTGCCAGCAGTTACGGCGACAGGATTAACTATGGCTACACCTTC.

The J gene is TRBJ2-1, the V gene TRBV5-1; 10 bases map to TRBD1. The germline gives CDR1 SGHRS, CDR2 YFSETQ. V lost 4 bases to trimming and J lost 4 bases; unmatched junction nucleotides: 5. CDR3 length equals 15 residues. CDR3 coding DNA: TGCGCCAGCAGCGTGACAGGGGGCGCGTACAATGAGCAGTTCTTC. As protein: CASSVTGGAYNEQFF.

V gene TRBV5-5 combines with J gene TRBJ2-5; 8 bases line up with TRBD2. The CDR3 covers 16 residues. The junction had 7 bases not matched to a gene; V was cut back by 1 base and J by 2 bases. CDR1 and CDR2 (germline): SGHKS, YYEKEE (reference sequence). The CDR3 sequence is CASSLYGQRGQETQYF. CDR3 coding DNA: TGTGCCAGCAGCTTGTACGGTCAGCGGGGGCAAGAGACCCAGTACTTC.